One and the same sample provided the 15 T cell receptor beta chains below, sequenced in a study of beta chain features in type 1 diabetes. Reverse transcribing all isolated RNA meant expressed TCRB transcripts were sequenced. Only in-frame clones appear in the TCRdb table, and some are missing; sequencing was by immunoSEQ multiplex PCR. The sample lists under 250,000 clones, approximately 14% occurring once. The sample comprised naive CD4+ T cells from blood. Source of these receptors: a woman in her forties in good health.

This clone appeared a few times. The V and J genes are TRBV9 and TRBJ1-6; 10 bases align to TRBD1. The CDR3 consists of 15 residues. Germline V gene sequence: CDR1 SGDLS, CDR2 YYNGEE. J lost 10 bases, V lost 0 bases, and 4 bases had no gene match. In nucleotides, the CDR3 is TGTGCCAGCAGCGTAGAGGACAGGGGGACGTCACCCCTCCACTTT. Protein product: CASSVEDRGTSPLHF.

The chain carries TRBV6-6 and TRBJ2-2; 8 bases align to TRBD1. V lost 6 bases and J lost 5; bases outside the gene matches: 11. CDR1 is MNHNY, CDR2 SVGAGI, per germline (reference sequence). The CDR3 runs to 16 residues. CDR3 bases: TGTGCCAGCAGCGTTATTGGACAGGGTTTGACCGGGGAGCTGTTTTTT. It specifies CASSVIGQGLTGELFF.

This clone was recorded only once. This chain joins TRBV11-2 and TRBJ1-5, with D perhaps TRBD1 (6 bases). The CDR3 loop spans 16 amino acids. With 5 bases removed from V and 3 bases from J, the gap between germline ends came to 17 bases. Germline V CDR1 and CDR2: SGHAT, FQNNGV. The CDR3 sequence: CASSPRQASVNQPQHF. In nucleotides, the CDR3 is TGTGCCAGCAGCCCGCGACAGGCTTCGGTCAATCAGCCCCAGCATTTT.

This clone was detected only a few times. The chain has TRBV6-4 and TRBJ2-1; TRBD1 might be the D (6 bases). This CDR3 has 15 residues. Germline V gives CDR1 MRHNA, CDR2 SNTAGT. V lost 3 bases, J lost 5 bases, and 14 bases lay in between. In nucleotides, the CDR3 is TGTGCCAGCAGTGATGGGCAGGGGTGGAACAATGAGCAGTTCTTC. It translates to CASSDGQGWNNEQFF.

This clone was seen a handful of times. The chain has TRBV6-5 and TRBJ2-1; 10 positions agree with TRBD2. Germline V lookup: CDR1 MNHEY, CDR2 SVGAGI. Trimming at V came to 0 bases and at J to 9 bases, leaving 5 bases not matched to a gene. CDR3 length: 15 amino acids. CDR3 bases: TGTGCCAGCAGTTACTCACTAGCGGGGCGGCTTGAGCAGTTCTTC. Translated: CASSYSLAGRLEQFF.

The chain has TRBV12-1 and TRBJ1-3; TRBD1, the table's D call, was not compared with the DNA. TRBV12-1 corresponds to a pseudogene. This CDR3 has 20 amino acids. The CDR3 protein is CASSVTGESSLLSSGNTIYF. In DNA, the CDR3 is TGTGCCAGCAGCGTAACAGGGGAATCCTCTCTTCTGAGCTCTGGAAACACCATATATTTT.

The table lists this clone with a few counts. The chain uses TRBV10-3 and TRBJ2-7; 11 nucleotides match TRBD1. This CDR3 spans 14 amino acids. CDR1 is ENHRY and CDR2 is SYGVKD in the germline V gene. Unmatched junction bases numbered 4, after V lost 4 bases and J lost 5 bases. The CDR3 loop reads CAISGRTGGDEQYF. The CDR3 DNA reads TGTGCCATCAGTGGCAGGACAGGGGGCGACGAGCAGTACTTC.

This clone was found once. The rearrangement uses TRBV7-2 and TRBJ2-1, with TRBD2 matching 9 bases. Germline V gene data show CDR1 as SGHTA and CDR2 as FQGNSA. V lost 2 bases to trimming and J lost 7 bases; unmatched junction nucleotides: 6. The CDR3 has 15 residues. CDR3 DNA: TGTGCCAGCAGCTTATACAGCGGGGGGAATAATGAGCAGTTCTTC. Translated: CASSLYSGGNNEQFF.

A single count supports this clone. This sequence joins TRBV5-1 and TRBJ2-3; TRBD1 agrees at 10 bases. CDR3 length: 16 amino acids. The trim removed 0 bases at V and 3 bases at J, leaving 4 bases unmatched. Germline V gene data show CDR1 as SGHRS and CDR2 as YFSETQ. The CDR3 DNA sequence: TGCGCCAGCAGCTTGGGACAGGGGGCGAGGACAGATACGCAGTATTTT. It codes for CASSLGQGARTDTQYF.

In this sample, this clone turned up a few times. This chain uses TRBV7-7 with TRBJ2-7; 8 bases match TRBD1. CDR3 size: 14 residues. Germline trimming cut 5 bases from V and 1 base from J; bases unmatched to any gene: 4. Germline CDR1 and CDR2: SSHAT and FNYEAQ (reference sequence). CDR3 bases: TGTGCCAGCAGCCCCGACAGGGGTTCCTACGAGCAGTACTTC. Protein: CASSPDRGSYEQYF. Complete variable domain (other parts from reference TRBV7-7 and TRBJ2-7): GAGVSQSPRYKVTKRGQDVTLRCDPISSHATLYWYQQALGQGPEFLTYFNYEAQPDKSGLPSDRFSAERPEGSISTLTIQRTEQRDSAMYRCASSPDRGSYEQYFGPGTRLTVT.

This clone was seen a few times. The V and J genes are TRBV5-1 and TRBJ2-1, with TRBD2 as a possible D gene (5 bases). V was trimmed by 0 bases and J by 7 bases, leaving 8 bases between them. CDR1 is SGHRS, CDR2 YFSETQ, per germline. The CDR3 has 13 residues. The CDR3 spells CASSLDPGNEQFF. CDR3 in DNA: TGCGCCAGCAGCTTGGATCCGGGAAATGAGCAGTTCTTC.

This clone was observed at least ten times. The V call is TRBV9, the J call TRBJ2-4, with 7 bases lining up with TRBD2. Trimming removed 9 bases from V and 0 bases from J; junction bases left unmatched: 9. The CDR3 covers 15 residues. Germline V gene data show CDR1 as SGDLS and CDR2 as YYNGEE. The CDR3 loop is CATLGEGLAKNIQYF. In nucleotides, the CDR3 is TGTGCCACCCTCGGGGAGGGATTAGCCAAAAACATTCAGTACTTC.

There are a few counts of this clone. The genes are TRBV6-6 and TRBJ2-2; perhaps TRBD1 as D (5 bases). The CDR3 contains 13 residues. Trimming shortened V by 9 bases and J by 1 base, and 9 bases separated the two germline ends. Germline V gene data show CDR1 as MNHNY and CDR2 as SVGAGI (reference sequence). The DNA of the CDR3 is TGTGCCAGTATAGACAGGAACACCGGGGAGCTGTTTTTT. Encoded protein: CASIDRNTGELFF.

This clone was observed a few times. CDR3 bases: TGCGCCAGCAGCTTGGCTTCTGGACAGAACCTTAATTCACCCCTCCACTTT. This codes for CASSLASGQNLNSPLHF. The rearrangement uses TRBV5-1 and TRBJ1-6; perhaps TRBD1 as D (6 bases). Trimming stripped 0 bases from V and 6 bases from J, with 16 bases between. Per germline, CDR1 SGHRS and CDR2 YFSETQ. This CDR3 has 17 amino acids.

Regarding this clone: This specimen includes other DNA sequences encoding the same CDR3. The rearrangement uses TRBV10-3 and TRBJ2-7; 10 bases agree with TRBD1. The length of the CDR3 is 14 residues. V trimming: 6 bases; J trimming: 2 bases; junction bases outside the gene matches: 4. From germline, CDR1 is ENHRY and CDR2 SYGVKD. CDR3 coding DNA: TGTGCCATCAGCCCCGGGACAGGGGCCTACGAGCAGTACTTC. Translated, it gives CAISPGTGAYEQYF.